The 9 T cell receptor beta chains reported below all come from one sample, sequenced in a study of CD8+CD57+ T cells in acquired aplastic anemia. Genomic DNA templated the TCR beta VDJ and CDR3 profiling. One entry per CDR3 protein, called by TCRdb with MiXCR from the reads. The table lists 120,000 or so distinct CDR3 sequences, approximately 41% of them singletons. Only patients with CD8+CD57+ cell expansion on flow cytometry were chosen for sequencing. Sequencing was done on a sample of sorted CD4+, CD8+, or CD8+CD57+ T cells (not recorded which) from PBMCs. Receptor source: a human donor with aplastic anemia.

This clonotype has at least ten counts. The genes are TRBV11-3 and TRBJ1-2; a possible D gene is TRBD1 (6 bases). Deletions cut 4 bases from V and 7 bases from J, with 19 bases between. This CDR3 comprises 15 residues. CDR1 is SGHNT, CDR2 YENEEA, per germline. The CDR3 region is CASSSDSTSFGGYTF. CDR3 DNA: TGTGCCAGCAGCTCGGACAGTACCTCTTTTGGTGGCTACACCTTC.

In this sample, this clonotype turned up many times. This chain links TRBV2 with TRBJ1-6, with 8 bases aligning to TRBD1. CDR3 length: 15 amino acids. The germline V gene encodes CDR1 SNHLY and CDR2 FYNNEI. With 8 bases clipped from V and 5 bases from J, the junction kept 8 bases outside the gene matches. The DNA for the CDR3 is TGTGCCAGCTACCTGGGACAGGTGGATAATTCACCCCTCCACTTT. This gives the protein CASYLGQVDNSPLHF.

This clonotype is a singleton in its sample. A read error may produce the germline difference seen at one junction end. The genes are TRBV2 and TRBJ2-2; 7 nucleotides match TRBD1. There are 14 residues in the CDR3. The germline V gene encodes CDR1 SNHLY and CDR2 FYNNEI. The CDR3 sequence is CASIGQAGAGELLF. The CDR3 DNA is TGTGCCAGTATAGGACAGGCCGGGGCCGGGGAGCTGCTTTTT.

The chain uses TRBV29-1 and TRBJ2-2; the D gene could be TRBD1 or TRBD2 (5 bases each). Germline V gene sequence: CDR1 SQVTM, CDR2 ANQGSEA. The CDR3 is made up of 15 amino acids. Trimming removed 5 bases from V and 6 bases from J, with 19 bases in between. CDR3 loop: CSVSRAGSGPGELFF. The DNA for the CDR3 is TGCAGCGTTAGTCGGGCAGGGAGTGGCCCCGGGGAGCTGTTTTTT.

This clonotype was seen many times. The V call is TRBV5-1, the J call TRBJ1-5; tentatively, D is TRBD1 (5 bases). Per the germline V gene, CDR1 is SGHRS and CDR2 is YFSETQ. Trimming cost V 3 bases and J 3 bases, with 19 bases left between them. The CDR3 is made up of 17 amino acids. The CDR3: CASSSGPLGRNNQPQHF. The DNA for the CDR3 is TGCGCCAGCAGCTCGGGGCCCCTGGGACGGAACAATCAGCCCCAGCATTTT.

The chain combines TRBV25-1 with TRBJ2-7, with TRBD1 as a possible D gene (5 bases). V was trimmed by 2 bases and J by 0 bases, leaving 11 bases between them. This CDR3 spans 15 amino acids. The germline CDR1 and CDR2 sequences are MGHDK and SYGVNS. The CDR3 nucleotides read TGTGCCAGCAGTGAACTCCAGGGCCGCTCCTACGAGCAGTACTTC. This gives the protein CASSELQGRSYEQYF.

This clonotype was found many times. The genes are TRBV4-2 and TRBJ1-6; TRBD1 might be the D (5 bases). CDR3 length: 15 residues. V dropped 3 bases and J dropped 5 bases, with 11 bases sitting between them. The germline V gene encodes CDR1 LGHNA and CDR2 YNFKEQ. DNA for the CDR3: TGTGCCAGCAGCCAGGGGACGGAAAATAATTCACCCCTCCACTTT. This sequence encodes CASSQGTENNSPLHF.

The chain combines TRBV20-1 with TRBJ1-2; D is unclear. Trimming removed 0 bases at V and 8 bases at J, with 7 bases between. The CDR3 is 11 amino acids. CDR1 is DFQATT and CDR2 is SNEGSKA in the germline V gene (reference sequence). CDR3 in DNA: TGCAGTGCTAGAGAGGCGGTCGGCTACACCTTC. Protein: CSAREAVGYTF.

CDR3 loop: CASSESQGDTDTQYF. Written as DNA, the CDR3 is TGCGCCAGCAGTGAGTCGCAGGGTGACACAGATACGCAGTATTTT. V is TRBV10-2 and J is TRBJ2-3, with a weak D call TRBD1 (5 bases). V shed 0 bases and J shed 2 bases, with 9 bases lying between them. From germline, CDR1 is WSHSY and CDR2 SAAADI. The CDR3 spans 15 residues.